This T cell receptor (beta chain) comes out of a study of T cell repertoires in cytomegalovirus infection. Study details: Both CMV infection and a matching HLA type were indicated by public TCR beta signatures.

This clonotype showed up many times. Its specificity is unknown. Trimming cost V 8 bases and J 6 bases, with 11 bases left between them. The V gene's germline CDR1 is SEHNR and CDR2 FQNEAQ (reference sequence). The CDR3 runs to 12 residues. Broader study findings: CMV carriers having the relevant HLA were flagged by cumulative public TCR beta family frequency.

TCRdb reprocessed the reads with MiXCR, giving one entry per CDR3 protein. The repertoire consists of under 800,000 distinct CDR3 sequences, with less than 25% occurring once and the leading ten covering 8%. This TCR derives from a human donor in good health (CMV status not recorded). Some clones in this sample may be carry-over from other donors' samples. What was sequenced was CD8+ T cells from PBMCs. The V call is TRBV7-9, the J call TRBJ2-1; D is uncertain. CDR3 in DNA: TGTGCCAGCTTCAAGGGTGCCAATGAGCAGTTCTTC. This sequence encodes CASFKGANEQFF.